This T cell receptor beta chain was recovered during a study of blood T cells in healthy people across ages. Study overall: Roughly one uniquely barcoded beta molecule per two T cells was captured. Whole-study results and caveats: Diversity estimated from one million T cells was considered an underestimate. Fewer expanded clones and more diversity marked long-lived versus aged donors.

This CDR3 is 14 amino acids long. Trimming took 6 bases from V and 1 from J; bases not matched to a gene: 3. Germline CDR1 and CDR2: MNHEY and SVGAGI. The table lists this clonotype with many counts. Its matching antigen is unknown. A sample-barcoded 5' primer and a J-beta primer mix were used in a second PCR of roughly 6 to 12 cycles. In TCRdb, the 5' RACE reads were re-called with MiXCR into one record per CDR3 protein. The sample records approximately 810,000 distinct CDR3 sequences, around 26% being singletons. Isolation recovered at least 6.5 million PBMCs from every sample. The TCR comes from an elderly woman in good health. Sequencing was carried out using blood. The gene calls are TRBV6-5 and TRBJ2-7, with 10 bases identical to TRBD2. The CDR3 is CASRRTSGSYEQYF. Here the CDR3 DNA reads TGTGCCAGCAGGAGGACTAGCGGATCCTACGAGCAGTACTTC.